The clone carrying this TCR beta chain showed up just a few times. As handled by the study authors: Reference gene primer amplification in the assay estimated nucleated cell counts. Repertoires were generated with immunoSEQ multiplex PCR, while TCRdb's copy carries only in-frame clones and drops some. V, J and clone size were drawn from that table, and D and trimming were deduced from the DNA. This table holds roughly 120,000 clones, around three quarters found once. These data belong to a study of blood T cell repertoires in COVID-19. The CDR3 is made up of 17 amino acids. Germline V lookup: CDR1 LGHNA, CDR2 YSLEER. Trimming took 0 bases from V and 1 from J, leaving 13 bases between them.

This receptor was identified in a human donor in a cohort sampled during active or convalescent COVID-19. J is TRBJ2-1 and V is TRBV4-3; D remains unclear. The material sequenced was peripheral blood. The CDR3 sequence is CASSQEGQRASYNEQFF. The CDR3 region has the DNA TGCGCCAGCAGCCAAGAAGGTCAGCGAGCTTCCTACAATGAGCAGTTCTTC.